This record looks at one T cell receptor (beta chain) sequence and its context. Its antigen is unidentified. The sample comes from a study of a mutant IDH1 vaccine in newly diagnosed glioma. Looking at the study overall: Patients had received radiotherapy, temozolomide, or both previously, most receiving both.

The time point is: week 11, during vaccination. Vaccine doses each comprised 300 ug of mutant IDH1 20-mer peptide, with topical imiquimod. Clones were sequenced by immunoSEQ multiplex PCR, and TCRdb holds only the in-frame ones, with some missing. The table shows approximately 40,000 clones, with 84% occurring only once. The CDR3 runs to 13 residues. The germline V and J ends were trimmed by 4 bases and 1 base, with 8 bases remaining between them. Germline CDR1 and CDR2: KGHSH and LQKENI. Sample: PBMCs, taken from a glioma patient whose treatment included an IDH1 peptide vaccine. The rearrangement links TRBV18 to TRBJ2-7; TRBD1 might be the D (5 bases). This TCR came from a man aged 35 to 55 with glioma. The CDR3 spells CASSQTESYEQYF. The CDR3 DNA sequence: TGTGCCAGCTCACAGACAGAGTCCTACGAGCAGTACTTC. The whole variable domain, remainder taken from reference TRBV18 and TRBJ2-7, is NAGVMQNPRHLVRRRGQEARLRCSPMKGHSHVYWYRQLPEEGLKFMVYLQKENIIDESGMPKERFSAEFPKEGPSILRIQQVVRGDSAAYFCASSQTESYEQYFGPGTRLTVT.